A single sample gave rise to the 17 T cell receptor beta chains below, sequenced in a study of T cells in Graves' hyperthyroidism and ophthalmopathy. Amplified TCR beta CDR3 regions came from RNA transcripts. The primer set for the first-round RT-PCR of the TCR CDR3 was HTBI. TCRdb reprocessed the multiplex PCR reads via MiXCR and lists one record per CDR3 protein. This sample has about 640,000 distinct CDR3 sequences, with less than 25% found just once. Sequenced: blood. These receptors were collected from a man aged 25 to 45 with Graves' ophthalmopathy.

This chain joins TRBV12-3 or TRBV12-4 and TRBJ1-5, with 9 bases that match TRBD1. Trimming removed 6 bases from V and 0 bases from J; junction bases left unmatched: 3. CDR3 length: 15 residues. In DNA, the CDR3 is TGTGCCAGCAGCGGGACAGGGATTAGCAATCAGCCCCAGCATTTT. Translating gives CASSGTGISNQPQHF.

CDR3 sequence (DNA): TGTGCCAGCAGTGGGGGGGAGTTCTTC. This translates into CASSGGEFF. The chain recombines TRBV6-2 or TRBV6-3 with TRBJ2-1; TRBD2 aligns across 7 bases. Germline CDR1 MNHEY, CDR2 SVGEGT. CDR3 length equals 9 residues. Trimming at V came to 5 bases and at J to 14 bases, leaving 0 bases not matched to a gene.

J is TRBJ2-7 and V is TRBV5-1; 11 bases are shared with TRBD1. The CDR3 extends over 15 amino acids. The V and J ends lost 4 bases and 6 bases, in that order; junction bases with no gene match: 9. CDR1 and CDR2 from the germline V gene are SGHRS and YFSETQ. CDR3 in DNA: TGCGCCAGCAGCCGCAACCGGGACAGGGGGGGCGAGCAGTACTTC. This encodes CASSRNRDRGGEQYF.

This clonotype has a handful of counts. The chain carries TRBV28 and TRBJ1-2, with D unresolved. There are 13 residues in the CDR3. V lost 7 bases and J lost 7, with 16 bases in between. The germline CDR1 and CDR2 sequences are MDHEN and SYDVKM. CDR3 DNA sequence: TGTGCCAGCACCCTATCGAGGGTAAGTGGCTACACCTTC. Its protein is CASTLSRVSGYTF.

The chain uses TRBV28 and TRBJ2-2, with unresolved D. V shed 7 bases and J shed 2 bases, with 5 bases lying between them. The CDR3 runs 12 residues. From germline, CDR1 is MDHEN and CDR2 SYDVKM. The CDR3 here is CASNTNTGELFF. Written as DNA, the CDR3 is TGTGCCAGCAATACAAACACCGGGGAGCTGTTTTTT.

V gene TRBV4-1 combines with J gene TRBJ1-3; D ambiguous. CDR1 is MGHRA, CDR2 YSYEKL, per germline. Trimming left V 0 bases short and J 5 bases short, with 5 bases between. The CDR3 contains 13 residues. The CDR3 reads CASSQEYRNTIYF. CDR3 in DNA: TGCGCCAGCAGCCAAGAATATAGAAACACCATATATTTT.

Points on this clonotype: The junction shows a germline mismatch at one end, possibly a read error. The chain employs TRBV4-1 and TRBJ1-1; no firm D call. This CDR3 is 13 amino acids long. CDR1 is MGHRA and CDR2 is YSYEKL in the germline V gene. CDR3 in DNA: TGCGCCAGCAGCCCTACAGCGTACACTGAAGCTCTCTTT. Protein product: CASSPTAYTEALF.

The CDR3 nucleotides read TGTGCCAGCAGCCCATCGGGACTAGCGGCAGATACGCAGTATTTT. It encodes CASSPSGLAADTQYF. V gene TRBV3-1 combines with J gene TRBJ2-3, with TRBD2 matching over 11 bases. J lost 4 bases, V lost 4 bases, and 4 bases had no gene match. The CDR3 is 15 residues long. Germline-derived CDR1 and CDR2 are LGHDT and YNNKEL (reference sequence).

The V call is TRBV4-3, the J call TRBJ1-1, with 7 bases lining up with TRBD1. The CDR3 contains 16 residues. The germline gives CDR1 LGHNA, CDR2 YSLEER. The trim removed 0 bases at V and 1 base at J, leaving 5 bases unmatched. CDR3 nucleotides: TGCGCCAGCAGCCAAGAGAAGCGACAGGGGAACACTGAAGCTTTCTTT. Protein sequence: CASSQEKRQGNTEAFF.

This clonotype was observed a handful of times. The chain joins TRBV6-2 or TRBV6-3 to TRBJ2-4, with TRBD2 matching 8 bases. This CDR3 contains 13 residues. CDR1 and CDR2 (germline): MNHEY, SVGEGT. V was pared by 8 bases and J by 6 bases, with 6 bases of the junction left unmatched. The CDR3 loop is CASRAGVRNIQYF. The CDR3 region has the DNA TGTGCCAGCCGAGCGGGAGTTAGAAACATTCAGTACTTC.

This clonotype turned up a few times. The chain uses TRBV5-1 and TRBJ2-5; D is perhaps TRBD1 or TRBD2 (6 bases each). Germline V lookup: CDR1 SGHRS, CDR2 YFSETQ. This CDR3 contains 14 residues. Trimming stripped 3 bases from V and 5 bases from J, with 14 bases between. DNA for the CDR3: TGCGCCAGCAGCTATGGAGGGGGAGGTGAGACCCAGTACTTC. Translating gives CASSYGGGGETQYF.

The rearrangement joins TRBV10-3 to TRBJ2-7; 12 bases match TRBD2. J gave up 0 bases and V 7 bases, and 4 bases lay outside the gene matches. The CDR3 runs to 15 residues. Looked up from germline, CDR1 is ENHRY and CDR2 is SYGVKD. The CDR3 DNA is TGTGCCATCATGGCTAGCGGGGGGGACTCCTACGAGCAGTACTTC. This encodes CAIMASGGDSYEQYF.

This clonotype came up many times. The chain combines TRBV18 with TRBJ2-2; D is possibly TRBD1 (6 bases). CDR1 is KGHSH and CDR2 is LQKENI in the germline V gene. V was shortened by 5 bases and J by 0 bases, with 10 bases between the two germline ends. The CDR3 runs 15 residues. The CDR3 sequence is CASSSGQANTGELFF. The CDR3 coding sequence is TGTGCCAGCTCATCGGGACAAGCGAACACCGGGGAGCTGTTTTTT.

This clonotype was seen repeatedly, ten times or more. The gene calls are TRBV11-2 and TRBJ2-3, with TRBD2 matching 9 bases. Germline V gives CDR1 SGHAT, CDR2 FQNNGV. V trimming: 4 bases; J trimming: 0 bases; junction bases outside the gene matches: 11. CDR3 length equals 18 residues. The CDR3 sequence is CASSSSLAGFLSTDTQYF. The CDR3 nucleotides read TGTGCCAGCAGCTCCAGCCTAGCGGGGTTCCTTAGCACAGATACGCAGTATTTT. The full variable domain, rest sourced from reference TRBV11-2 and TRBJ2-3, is EAGVAQSPRYKIIEKRQSVAFWCNPISGHATLYWYQQILGQGPKLLIQFQNNGVVDDSQLPKDRFSAERLKGVDSTLKIQPAKLEDSAVYLCASSSSLAGFLSTDTQYFGPGTRLTVL.

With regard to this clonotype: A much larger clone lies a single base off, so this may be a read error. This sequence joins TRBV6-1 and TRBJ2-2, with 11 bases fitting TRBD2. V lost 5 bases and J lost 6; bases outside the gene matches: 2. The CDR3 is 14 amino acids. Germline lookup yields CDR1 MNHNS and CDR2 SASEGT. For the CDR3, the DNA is TGTGCCAGCAGTCGGACTAGCGGGTCCGGGGAGCTGTTTTTT. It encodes CASSRTSGSGELFF.

This CDR3 is CASSLRPQHTEAFF. Written as DNA, the CDR3 is TGTGCCAGCAGTTTACGCCCGCAGCACACTGAAGCTTTCTTT. The chain links TRBV28 to TRBJ1-1; no clear D gene. Germline CDR1 reads MDHEN; CDR2 reads SYDVKM. The CDR3 runs 14 residues. V was trimmed by 2 bases and J by 3 bases, leaving 10 bases between them.

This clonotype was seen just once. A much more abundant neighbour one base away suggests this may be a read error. DNA for the CDR3: TGTGCCAACAGCGGGGGGAACACCTACGAGCAGTACTTC. Amino acid sequence: CANSGGNTYEQYF. This rearrangement joins TRBV6-2 or TRBV6-3 to TRBJ2-7; 9 bases fit TRBD2. Looked up from germline, CDR1 is MNHEY and CDR2 is SVGEGT. Trimming at V came to 10 bases and at J to 2 bases, leaving 6 bases not matched to a gene. This CDR3 spans 13 amino acids.